Shown below are 15 T cell receptor beta chains from a single sample sequenced in a study of blood T cell repertoires in COVID-19. Data came from immunoSEQ multiplex PCR; TCRdb stores just in-frame clones and leaves some out. This table has more than 300,000 clones, 83% appearing once. The sample was peripheral blood. These receptors were collected from a woman between 45 and 65 years old with acute or convalescent COVID-19.

The chain is built from TRBV12-3 or TRBV12-4 and TRBJ2-3; D call uncertain. The CDR3 is 12 residues long. Deletions cut 7 bases from V and 2 bases from J, with 7 bases between. The CDR3 DNA sequence: TGTGCCAGCACCCACAACACAGATACGCAGTATTTT. It specifies CASTHNTDTQYF.

The chain employs TRBV11-2 and TRBJ2-1; D not certain. The CDR3 length is 14 residues. Germline V gene lookup returns CDR1 SGHAT and CDR2 FQNNGV. The V and J ends lost 1 base and 7 bases respectively, with 11 bases between them. CDR3 amino acids: CASSLAPTRNEQFF. For the CDR3, the DNA is TGTGCCAGCAGCTTAGCCCCCACGAGGAATGAGCAGTTCTTC.

The rearrangement links TRBV11-2 to TRBJ2-3; no definite D call. The CDR3 totals 13 residues. V was shortened by 1 base and J by 4 bases, with 6 bases between the two germline ends. CDR1 and CDR2 from the germline V gene are SGHAT and FQNNGV. The CDR3 spells CASSLGQSDTQYF. CDR3 nucleotide sequence: TGTGCCAGCAGCTTAGGTCAGTCAGATACGCAGTATTTT.

This chain uses TRBV24-1 with TRBJ1-1; 7 bases are a match to TRBD1. The V and J ends lost 8 bases and 4 bases, in that order; junction bases with no gene match: 12. This CDR3 is 15 amino acids long. Germline V gene data show CDR1 as KGHDR and CDR2 as SFDVKD. The CDR3 bases are TGTGCCACCACCGAGGACAGGAAGGGCGGCACTGAAGCTTTCTTT. This encodes CATTEDRKGGTEAFF.

This sequence joins TRBV2 and TRBJ1-5, with 7 nucleotides matching TRBD1. From germline, CDR1 is SNHLY and CDR2 FYNNEI. V lost 6 bases to trimming and J lost 4 bases; unmatched junction nucleotides: 0. The CDR3 runs 12 residues. The CDR3 sequence: CASRTGNQPQHF. The CDR3 nucleotides are TGTGCCAGCAGGACAGGGAATCAGCCCCAGCATTTT.

The CDR3 loop is CASSSLRAGNYGYTF. CDR3 nucleotide sequence: TGTGCCAGCAGCTCCCTTCGAGCAGGGAACTATGGCTACACCTTC. The chain carries TRBV5-8 and TRBJ1-2, with D possibly matching TRBD1 (5 bases). Per the germline V gene, CDR1 is SGHTS and CDR2 is YDEGEE. The length of the CDR3 is 15 residues. The V and J ends lost 3 bases and 2 bases respectively, with 14 bases between them.

This chain joins TRBV12-3 or TRBV12-4 and TRBJ1-1, with D possibly matching TRBD1 (6 bases). CDR3 length: 12 amino acids. Trimming took 6 bases from V and 5 from J, leaving 10 bases between them. The CDR3 bases are TGTGCCAGCAGCAGGGGATTGACTGAAGCTTTCTTT. It encodes CASSRGLTEAFF.

The rearrangement uses TRBV5-6 and TRBJ1-1; 11 positions match TRBD1. Germline values: CDR1 SGHDT, CDR2 YYEEEE. Unmatched junction bases numbered 10, after V lost 2 bases and J lost 1 base. The CDR3 consists of 18 residues. The CDR3, as DNA: TGTGCCAGCAGCTTTTTAGGGACAGGGGGAGTGCGGAACACTGAAGCTTTCTTT. Its translation is CASSFLGTGGVRNTEAFF.

The chain is built from TRBV29-1 and TRBJ2-3; possible D gene TRBD1, 6 bases. This CDR3 is built from 13 residues. The germline CDR1 and CDR2 sequences are SQVTM and ANQGSEA. The V end lost 3 bases, the J end lost 2 bases, and 9 bases lay between the germline ends. CDR3 in amino acids: CSVEGAYTDTQYF. The CDR3, as DNA: TGCAGCGTTGAGGGGGCGTACACAGATACGCAGTATTTT.

The table lists this clone with a count of one. The genes are TRBV2 and TRBJ1-5; a possible D gene is TRBD1 (5 bases). Germline loops: CDR1 SNHLY, CDR2 FYNNEI. The CDR3 has 14 residues. V was pared by 5 bases and J by 3 bases, with 11 bases between. The CDR3 region has the DNA TGTGCCAGCAGTCCAGGGATGGACAATCAGCCCCAGCATTTT. Its translation is CASSPGMDNQPQHF. Full variable domain (rest looked up from reference TRBV2 and TRBJ1-5): EPEVTQTPSHQVTQMGQEVILRCVPISNHLYFYWYRQILGQKVEFLVSFYNNEISEKSEIFDDQFSVERPDGSNFTLKIRSTKLEDSAMYFCASSPGMDNQPQHFGDGTRLSIL.

This chain uses TRBV7-9 with TRBJ1-5, with D hard to call. The CDR3 is 12 amino acids. Germline V lookup: CDR1 SEHNR, CDR2 FQNEAQ (reference sequence). Trimming took off 5 bases at V and 7 bases at J, with 9 bases between the two ends. CDR3 in amino acids: CASSPVGQPQHF. The DNA for the CDR3 is TGTGCCAGCAGCCCTGTGGGCCAGCCCCAGCATTTT.

The rearrangement joins TRBV6-1 to TRBJ2-7; weak D call: TRBD2 (6 bases). Germline CDR1 and CDR2: MNHNS and SASEGT. Trimming removed 3 bases from V and 3 bases from J, with 12 bases in between. The CDR3 is 14 amino acids. This CDR3 reads CASSEGGPVYEQYV. In DNA form, the CDR3 reads TGTGCCAGCAGTGAGGGGGGACCGGTCTACGAGCAGTACGTC.

J is TRBJ2-7 and V is TRBV7-2, with 11 bases matching TRBD2. Germline CDR1 SGHTA, CDR2 FQGNSA. The CDR3 runs to 16 residues. J gave up 7 bases and V 5 bases, and 13 bases lay outside the gene matches. CDR3 sequence reads: CASSPLGTSGLREQYF. The CDR3 DNA sequence: TGTGCCAGCAGCCCTCTTGGGACTAGCGGACTTAGGGAGCAGTACTTC.

This clone was observed a handful of times. This chain uses TRBV10-3 with TRBJ2-1, with TRBD1 matching 9 bases. V lost 3 bases to trimming and J lost 0 bases; unmatched junction nucleotides: 6. Per the germline V gene, CDR1 is ENHRY and CDR2 is SYGVKD. The CDR3 is 17 amino acids. The DNA for the CDR3 is TGTGCCATCAGTGACTCAACAGGGGGCGGCTCCTACAATGAGCAGTTCTTC. It codes for CAISDSTGGGSYNEQFF.

Regarding this clone: This sample also contains other DNA sequences that code for the same CDR3. The chain carries TRBV9 and TRBJ1-1; 7 bases line up with TRBD1. Germline V CDR1 and CDR2: SGDLS, YYNGEE. Trimming cost V 0 bases and J 2 bases; bases outside gene matches: 1. The CDR3 sequence is 14 residues long. Written as DNA, the CDR3 is TGTGCCAGCAGCGTAGGGACAGGTAACACTGAAGCTTTCTTT. Encoded protein: CASSVGTGNTEAFF.